The sequence of this TCR beta chain was determined in a study of T cell repertoires in cytomegalovirus infection. On the study more broadly: Public TCR beta signatures were indicative of both CMV infection and a matching HLA type. Regarding the study as a whole: CMV carriers having the relevant HLA were flagged by cumulative public TCR beta family frequency. Across the ex vivo response, the dominant clonotypes were HLA-C-restricted CMV-specific TCR beta clonotypes.

Comments on this clonotype: The antigen is unknown. Sequence at one end of the junction differs from germline and may be a read error.

From germline, CDR1 is MNHGY and CDR2 SAAAGT. This CDR3 contains 15 residues. TCRdb passed the reads through MiXCR, listing each CDR3 protein once. This repertoire shows under 850,000 distinct CDR3 sequences, 35% to 45% found once; its top ten account for 2.5% to 3.5%. The chain carries TRBV6-8 and TRBJ2-4; TRBD2 matches 12 bases. Sequenced input: PBMCs. This receptor was taken from a human donor in good health (CMV status not recorded). Some clones in this sample may be carry-over from other donors' samples. CDR3 amino acids: CARSVGLAGSNIQYF. The CDR3 DNA reads as TGTGCCCGCAGTGTAGGACTAGCGGGGTCAAACATTCAGTACTTC.